The clone carrying this T cell receptor beta chain was recorded a few times. This record belongs to a study of blood T cell repertoires in COVID-19. Losses at the gene ends were 6 bases for V and 3 bases for J; bases not matched to a gene: 4. The CDR3 length is 15 residues. The germline gives CDR1 MGHDK, CDR2 SYGVNS. In the source study's methods: Quantification of nucleated cells was approximated via reference gene primer amplification. Profiling relied on immunoSEQ multiplex PCR, and the TCRdb table lists in-frame clones only, not all of them. Clone size and the V and J calls come from that table; the DNA yielded D and trimming. The repertoire includes about 200,000 clones, less than 85% of them detected once, and around 5.2% sits in the top ten. Self-reported history from a screening survey and questionnaire set each donor's cohort.

The sequence came from a woman aged 60-70 years with acute COVID-19. Sequences were obtained from PBMCs or T cells enriched from blood (not recorded which). V gene TRBV25-1 combines with J gene TRBJ2-2; 10 bases fit TRBD1. CDR3 in DNA: TGTGCCAGCAGGGGGACAGGGGCCGACACCGGGGAGCTGTTTTTT. Translated: CASRGTGADTGELFF.